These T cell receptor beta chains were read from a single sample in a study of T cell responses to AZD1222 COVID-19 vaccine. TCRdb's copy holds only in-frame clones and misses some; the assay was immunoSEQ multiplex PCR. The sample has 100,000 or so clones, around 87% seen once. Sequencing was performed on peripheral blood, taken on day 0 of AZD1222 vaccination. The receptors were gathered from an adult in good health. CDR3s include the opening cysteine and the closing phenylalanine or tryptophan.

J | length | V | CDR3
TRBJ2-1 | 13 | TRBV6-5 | CASSTRGGNEQFF
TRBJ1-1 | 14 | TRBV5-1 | CASSPGQGYTEAFF
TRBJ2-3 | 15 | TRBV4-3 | CASSQSGASTDTQYF
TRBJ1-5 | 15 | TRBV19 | CASSSATGLNQPQHF
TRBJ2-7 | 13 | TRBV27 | CASSSPLADEQYF
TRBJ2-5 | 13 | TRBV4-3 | CASSGGGQETQYF
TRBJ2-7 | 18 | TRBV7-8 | CASSLSTTAGTGSYEQYF
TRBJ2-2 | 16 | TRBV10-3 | CAITKGLAIDTGELFF
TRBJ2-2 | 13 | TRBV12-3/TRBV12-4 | CASRATGSGELFF
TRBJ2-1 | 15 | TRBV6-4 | CASSDEGGNNNEQFF
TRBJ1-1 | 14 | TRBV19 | CASSQDPGTIGAFF
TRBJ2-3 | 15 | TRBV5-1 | CASSFGQGQRDTQYF
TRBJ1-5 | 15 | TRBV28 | CASRGSGGWNQPQHF
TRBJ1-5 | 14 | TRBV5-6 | CASSLSGSNQPQHF
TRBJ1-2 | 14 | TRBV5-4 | CASSFKLTSDGYTF
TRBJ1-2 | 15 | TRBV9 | CASSVEPTDNYGYTF
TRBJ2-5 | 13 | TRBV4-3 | CASSQDYQETQYF
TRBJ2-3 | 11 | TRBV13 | CASSSLTQQYF
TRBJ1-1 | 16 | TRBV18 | CASSPTDPTGHTEAFF
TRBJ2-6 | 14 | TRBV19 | CASRDPSGANVLTF
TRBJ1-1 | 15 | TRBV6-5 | CASSNIRRENTEAFF
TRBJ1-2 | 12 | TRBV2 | CASNPPGNGYTF
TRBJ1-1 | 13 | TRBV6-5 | CASRSRTNTEAFF
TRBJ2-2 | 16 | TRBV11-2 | CASSLAGGPYTGELFF
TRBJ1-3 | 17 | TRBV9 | CASSVEALERPGNTIYF
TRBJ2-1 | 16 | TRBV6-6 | CASSYPRDLLNNEQFF
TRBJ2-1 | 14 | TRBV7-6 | CASSPVTRGPEQFF
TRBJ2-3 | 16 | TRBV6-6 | CASSYRSLHTTDTQYF
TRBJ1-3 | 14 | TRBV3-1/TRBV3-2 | CASSQGGSGNTIYF
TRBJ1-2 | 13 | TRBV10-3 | CAISDPNIGGYTF
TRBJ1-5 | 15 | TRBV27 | CASSLIDRADQPQHF
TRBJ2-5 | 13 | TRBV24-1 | CATSDKGGETQYF